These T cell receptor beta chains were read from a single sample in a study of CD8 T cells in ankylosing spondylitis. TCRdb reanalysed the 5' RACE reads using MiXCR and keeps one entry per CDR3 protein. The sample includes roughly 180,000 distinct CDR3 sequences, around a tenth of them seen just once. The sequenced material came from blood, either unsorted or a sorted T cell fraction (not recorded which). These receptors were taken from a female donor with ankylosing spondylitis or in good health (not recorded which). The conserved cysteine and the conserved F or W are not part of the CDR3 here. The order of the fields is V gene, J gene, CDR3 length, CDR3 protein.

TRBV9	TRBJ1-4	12	ASSDPAGSGKLF
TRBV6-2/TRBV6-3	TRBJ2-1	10	ASSYPGDEQF
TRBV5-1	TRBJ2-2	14	ASSLRRGDNTGELF
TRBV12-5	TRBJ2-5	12	ASGLGIAKETQY
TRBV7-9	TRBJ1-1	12	ASSPFVLNTEAF
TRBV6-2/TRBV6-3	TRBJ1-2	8	ASGSYGYT
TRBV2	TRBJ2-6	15	ASSEGTAISGANVLT
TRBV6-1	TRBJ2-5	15	ASSTVGLAALQETQY
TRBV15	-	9	ATGHDGELF
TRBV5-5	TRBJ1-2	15	ASSLRSDTSFPYGYT
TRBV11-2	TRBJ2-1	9	ASSFSGRLF
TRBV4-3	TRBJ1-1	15	ASSQEGGYPQNTEAF
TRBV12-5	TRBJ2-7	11	ARGNRVGYEQY
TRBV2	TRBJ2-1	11	ATHGLAGNEQF
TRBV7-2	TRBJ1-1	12	ASSYPLQGSEAF
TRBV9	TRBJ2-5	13	ASSVEASVQETQY
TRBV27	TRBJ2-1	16	ASSLKPDLPGPYNEQF
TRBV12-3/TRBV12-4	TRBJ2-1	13	ASSLRGLAGVSKF
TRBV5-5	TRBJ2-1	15	ASSSQGGRGINGEQF
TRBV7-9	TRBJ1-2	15	ASSLLNPGGSEDGYT
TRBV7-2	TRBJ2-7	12	ASSLSGPTYEQY
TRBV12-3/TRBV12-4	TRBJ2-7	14	ASSLIGGTGPYEQY
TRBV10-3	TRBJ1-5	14	AISERTGGGNQPQH
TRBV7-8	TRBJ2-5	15	ASSLVEGPILQETQY
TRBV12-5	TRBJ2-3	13	ASGSSPGAADTQY
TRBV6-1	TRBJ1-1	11	ASRPGANTEAF
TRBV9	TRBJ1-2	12	ASSVGDRGYGYT
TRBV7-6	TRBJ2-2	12	ASTPGGNTGELF
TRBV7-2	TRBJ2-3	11	ASSLPAGDTQY
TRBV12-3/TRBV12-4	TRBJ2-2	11	ATRPRNTGELF
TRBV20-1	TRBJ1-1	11	SARDPTGGEAF
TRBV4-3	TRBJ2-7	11	ASSQDRGEEQY
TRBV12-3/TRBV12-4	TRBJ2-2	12	ASSHGGARGELF
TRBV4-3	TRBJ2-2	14	ASSQDRWFNTGELF
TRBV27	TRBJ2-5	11	ASSLGQGWTQY
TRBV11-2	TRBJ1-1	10	ASSLIYPEAF
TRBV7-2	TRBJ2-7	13	ASSLVGTGYYEQY
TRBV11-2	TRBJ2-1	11	ASNPRGTHEQF
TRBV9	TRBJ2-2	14	ASSPRTRINTGELF
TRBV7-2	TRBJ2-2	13	ASSLRTGRTGELF
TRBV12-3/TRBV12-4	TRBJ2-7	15	ASSPLKVGQGNYEQY